The 3 T cell receptor beta chains below were found in one sample sequenced in a study of human T cells and chemical hapten exposure. TCRdb passed the RACE reads through MiXCR, listing each CDR3 protein once. The table includes tens of thousands of distinct CDR3 sequences, 3.5% to 4.5% detected once. Regarding time point: healthy volunteer bleed at 2 weeks. Total RNA came from unfractionated whole blood. The sample taken for sequencing was whole blood. The receptors derive from a female donor in good health. Some clones in this sample may be carry-over from other donors' samples.

This clonotype has a count of ten or more. This rearrangement joins TRBV6-6 to TRBJ1-1, with D hard to call. Germline CDR1 is MNHNY and CDR2 is SVGAGI (reference sequence). The CDR3 runs to 12 residues. V was shortened by 8 bases and J by 4 bases, with 11 bases between the two germline ends. CDR3 loop: CASRPGITEAFF. The CDR3 region has the DNA TGTGCCAGCCGTCCGGGGATCACTGAAGCTTTCTTT.

Of note for this clonotype: Since a much larger clone is just one base distant, this may be a read error. This chain connects TRBV9 to TRBJ2-5; D possibly corresponds to TRBD1 (5 bases). Germline CDR1 is SGDLS and CDR2 is YYNGEE. This CDR3 is built from 14 residues. Trimming left V 4 bases short and J 5 bases short, with 15 bases between. The CDR3 reads CASSSRVAGETQYF. The DNA for the CDR3 is TGTGCCAGCAGCTCACGGGTGGCAGGGGAGACCCAGTACTTC.

This clonotype occurred a few times. V is TRBV20-1 and J is TRBJ1-4; 7 bases are shared with TRBD1. Unmatched junction bases numbered 4, after V lost 6 bases and J lost 6 bases. The CDR3 consists of 12 residues. Germline CDR1 is DFQATT and CDR2 is SNEGSKA (reference sequence). The CDR3 spells CSARQGDEKLFF. CDR3 DNA: TGCAGTGCACGACAGGGTGATGAAAAACTGTTTTTT.